The entry below gives a single T cell receptor (beta chain) sequence along with its context. Its target is unknown. 13 Jbeta primers and 60 Vbeta primers were used for the PCR. TCRdb keeps only in-frame clones here, not all; method: immunoSEQ multiplex PCR. Of fewer than 65,000 clones listed, about 82% are singletons. This entry comes from a study of cytomegalovirus exposure and HLA in healthy donors. Study overall: HLA-typed donors contributed 80 million to 85 million unique TCRs, which were held in an early data release. Study observations and caveats: V- and J-gene trimming of TCR beta was linked (in a later analysis) to a missense DCLRE1C variant. 15,000 to 20,000 TCR beta sequences were associated with HLA alleles at 0.05 false discovery rate in a later analysis.

This CDR3 is built from 13 residues. Germline V gene lookup returns CDR1 ENHRY and CDR2 SYGVKD. The V end was cut by 9 bases, the J end by 5 bases, with 15 bases between. This chain uses TRBV10-3 with TRBJ2-3, with a weak D call TRBD1 (5 bases). The clonotype was recovered from a man aged 30 to 45 in good health and CMV-seronegative. Sequenced: PBMCs. The CDR3, as DNA: TGTGCCATTTCGGCCTACCAGGGAGATACGCAGTATTTT. Translated, it gives CAISAYQGDTQYF.